These 30 T cell receptor beta chains were all obtained from the same sample, sequenced in a study of cytomegalovirus exposure and HLA in healthy donors (dated by TCRdb to 2016 to 2017). Library method: the immunoSEQ multiplex PCR assay. What TCRdb holds here is the immuneACCESS table cut down to in-frame rearrangements. Part of the clones is not present; checked against another copy, under half of the missing clones reflect an unresolved V gene, and the others are unexplained. The sample includes roughly 330,000 clones, with about nine tenths observed a single time. The ten largest make up approximately 1% of the sample. Input material: PBMCs. The receptors were sampled from a woman aged 25 to 39 in good health and CMV-seropositive.

The rearrangement uses TRBV30 and TRBJ2-1; D gene unclear. V was trimmed by 0 bases and J by 8 bases, leaving 8 bases between them. CDR3 length: 12 residues. CDR1 and CDR2 (germline): GTSNPN, SVGIG (reference sequence). The CDR3 DNA reads TGTGCCTGGAGTGTACTTCCGGATGAGCAGTTCTTC. Amino acids: CAWSVLPDEQFF.

J is TRBJ2-3 and V is TRBV27; 8 bases agree with TRBD2. Germline assignment: CDR1 MNHEY and CDR2 SMNVEV (reference sequence). After removal of 4 bases from V and 5 bases from J, the junction contained 8 bases not matched to a gene. The CDR3 runs to 15 residues. The CDR3 spells CASSSTSGGGDTQYF. For the CDR3, the DNA is TGTGCCAGCAGTTCGACCAGCGGGGGAGGAGATACGCAGTATTTT.

The chain joins TRBV19 to TRBJ2-2; D is ambiguous. V was cut by 5 bases and J by 4 bases, with 14 bases left in between. Germline V gene sequence: CDR1 LNHDA, CDR2 SQIVND (reference sequence). The CDR3 sequence is 15 residues long. CDR3 loop: CASSPISLTTGELFF. In DNA, the CDR3 is TGTGCCAGTAGTCCAATCTCCCTCACCACCGGGGAGCTGTTTTTT.

This rearrangement joins TRBV4-2 to TRBJ1-3, with D hard to call. CDR3 size: 15 residues. Germline V gene lookup returns CDR1 LGHNA and CDR2 YNFKEQ. Trimming took off 0 bases at V and 1 base at J, with 7 bases between the two ends. This chain's CDR3 is CASSQDRHSGNTIYF. CDR3 nucleotide sequence: TGTGCCAGCAGCCAAGATAGGCATTCTGGAAACACCATATATTTT.

This chain links TRBV28 with TRBJ2-7; D gene ambiguous. The germline V gene has CDR1 MDHEN and CDR2 SYDVKM. The V end lost 5 bases, the J end lost 4 bases, and 6 bases lay between the germline ends. This CDR3 region has 11 residues. As DNA, the CDR3 is TGTGCCAGCAGTCCGCATTACGAGCAGTACTTC. This sequence encodes CASSPHYEQYF.

The rearrangement joins TRBV7-2 to TRBJ1-1; TRBD1 agrees at 9 bases. The trim removed 0 bases at V and 4 bases at J, leaving 3 bases unmatched. This CDR3 is 15 amino acids long. Germline V lookup: CDR1 SGHTA, CDR2 FQGNSA. The CDR3 sequence is CASSLADRGRTEAFF. CDR3 bases: TGTGCCAGCAGCTTAGCGGACAGGGGACGCACTGAAGCTTTCTTT.

The rearrangement links TRBV25-1 to TRBJ2-3; 9 bases fit TRBD2. Germline assignment: CDR1 MGHDK and CDR2 SYGVNS. The CDR3 consists of 15 residues. The V segment lost 2 bases and the J segment 2 bases; nucleotides outside the gene matches: 2. Here the CDR3 reads CASSEAGGVTDTQYF. The CDR3 bases are TGTGCCAGCAGTGAAGCGGGGGGGGTCACAGATACGCAGTATTTT.

The rearrangement links TRBV7-2 to TRBJ2-1; 8 bases match TRBD2. In germline, CDR1 is SGHTA, CDR2 FQGNSA. The length of the CDR3 is 16 residues. V shed 4 bases, J shed 2 bases, and the junction held 7 bases outside the gene matches. The CDR3 protein is CASSSGRGLAYNEQFF. CDR3 in DNA: TGTGCCAGCAGCTCTGGGAGGGGACTAGCCTACAATGAGCAGTTCTTC. The whole variable domain, filled in from reference TRBV7-2 and TRBJ2-1, reads GAGVSQSPSNKVTEKGKDVELRCDPISGHTALYWYRQSLGQGLEFLIYFQGNSAPDKSGLPSDRFSAERTGGSVSTLTIQRTQQEDSAVYLCASSSGRGLAYNEQFFGPGTRLTVL.

J is TRBJ1-2 and V is TRBV7-8, with 9 bases that match TRBD1. The ends lost 0 bases at V and 5 bases at J; junction bases unmatched: 4. Germline lookup yields CDR1 SGHVS and CDR2 FQNEAQ. This CDR3 has 15 residues. The CDR3, as DNA: TGTGCCAGCAGCTTAGCTGCGACAGGGGGATATGGCTACACCTTC. Protein: CASSLAATGGYGYTF.

V and J are TRBV6-5 and TRBJ2-7; 7 bases fit TRBD2. Germline V gives CDR1 MNHEY, CDR2 SVGAGI. The ends lost 0 bases at V and 1 base at J; junction bases unmatched: 3. This CDR3 is 15 amino acids long. As DNA, the CDR3 is TGTGCCAGCAGTTACTCGATAGCGGGTTCCTACGAGCAGTACTTC. Translation gives CASSYSIAGSYEQYF.

The V gene is TRBV4-3, the J gene TRBJ2-1, with D tentatively TRBD1 or TRBD2 (7 bases each). Trimming took 6 bases from V and 10 from J, leaving 22 bases between them. This CDR3 is built from 15 residues. The germline V gene encodes CDR1 LGHNA and CDR2 YSLEER. This CDR3 reads CASSRDQGGAWEQFF. The CDR3 DNA reads as TGCGCCAGCAGTCGAGACCAGGGGGGGGCCTGGGAGCAGTTCTTC.

The V call is TRBV6-1, the J call TRBJ2-7, with unresolved D. Trimming removed 6 bases at V and 3 bases at J, with 6 bases between. The CDR3 extends over 11 amino acids. CDR1 and CDR2 from the germline V gene are MNHNS and SASEGT. This CDR3 is CASRDGYEQYF. As DNA, the CDR3 is TGTGCCAGCAGGGACGGCTACGAGCAGTACTTC.

This clone was seen a single time. V gene TRBV9 combines with J gene TRBJ2-1; the D is unclear. V was shortened by 0 bases and J by 9 bases, with 22 bases between the two germline ends. This CDR3 has 17 residues. The V gene's germline CDR1 is SGDLS and CDR2 YYNGEE. CDR3 in DNA: TGTGCCAGCAGCGTAGCTCCTAGTTCGGCGAATTTTGGTGAGCAGTTCTTC. It yields the protein CASSVAPSSANFGEQFF.

The chain couples TRBV28 to TRBJ2-7; TRBD1 agrees at 8 bases. J gave up 7 bases and V 5 bases, and 10 bases lay outside the gene matches. CDR1 MDHEN and CDR2 SYDVKM come from the germline V gene. This CDR3 has 14 amino acids. The CDR3 protein is CASSAGTGSVEQYF. The CDR3, as DNA: TGTGCCAGCAGTGCCGGGACAGGCTCTGTTGAGCAGTACTTC.

J is TRBJ2-2 and V is TRBV6-1; unclear D gene. Germline assignment: CDR1 MNHNS and CDR2 SASEGT. The CDR3 totals 13 residues. V was trimmed by 1 base and J by 6 bases, leaving 6 bases between them. The CDR3 protein is CASSEEGSGELFF. The CDR3 DNA reads TGTGCCAGCAGTGAAGAGGGATCCGGGGAGCTGTTTTTT.

The chain joins TRBV5-4 to TRBJ2-1; 11 bases agree with TRBD2. CDR1 SGHNT and CDR2 YYREEE come from the germline V gene (reference sequence). CDR3 size: 15 residues. J lost 7 bases, V lost 0 bases, and 3 bases had no gene match. The CDR3 DNA is TGTGCCAGCAGCTTGGACTTAGCGGGGGGGAATGAGCAGTTCTTC. It codes for CASSLDLAGGNEQFF.

V gene TRBV27 combines with J gene TRBJ2-3; D is possibly TRBD1 (6 bases). Trimming shortened V by 3 bases and J by 3 bases, and 10 bases separated the two germline ends. Per the germline V gene, CDR1 is MNHEY and CDR2 is SMNVEV (reference sequence). This CDR3 spans 14 amino acids. CDR3 region: CASSFGQGTDTQYF. In nucleotides, the CDR3 is TGTGCCAGCAGTTTTGGGCAGGGGACAGATACGCAGTATTTT.

The chain links TRBV6-5 to TRBJ2-5, with TRBD2 as a possible D gene (7 bases). CDR3 size: 16 residues. V was cut by 2 bases and J by 3 bases, with 16 bases left in between. CDR1 and CDR2 (germline): MNHEY, SVGAGI. CDR3: CASSYGAGQEEETQYF. In DNA, the CDR3 is TGTGCCAGCAGTTACGGAGCGGGACAAGAAGAAGAGACCCAGTACTTC.

The chain combines TRBV2 with TRBJ2-7; TRBD2 matches at 12 bases. The CDR3 runs 14 residues. Trimming at V came to 6 bases and at J to 6 bases, leaving 6 bases not matched to a gene. Germline V gene data show CDR1 as SNHLY and CDR2 as FYNNEI. The CDR3 nucleotides are TGTGCCAGCAGCGACCTGGGACTAGCGGGCGAGCAGTACTTC. It specifies CASSDLGLAGEQYF.

This chain uses TRBV19 with TRBJ2-1; 8 bases align to TRBD1. Trimming at V came to 5 bases and at J to 5 bases, leaving 11 bases not matched to a gene. The germline V gene has CDR1 LNHDA and CDR2 SQIVND (reference sequence). The length of the CDR3 is 16 residues. CDR3 coding DNA: TGTGCCAGTAGTGCCTCACCGGGACAGGTTGACAATGAGCAGTTCTTC. It translates to CASSASPGQVDNEQFF.

The gene calls are TRBV7-2 and TRBJ2-7; D is undetermined. Germline V lookup: CDR1 SGHTA, CDR2 FQGNSA. The CDR3 loop spans 16 amino acids. Between the trimmed V and J ends, which lost 6 bases and 3 bases, there was a span of 21 bases. This chain's CDR3 is CASSKLAGPGGYEQYF. In DNA, the CDR3 is TGTGCCAGCAGTAAGCTTGCCGGACCAGGCGGCTACGAGCAGTACTTC.

The chain uses TRBV2 and TRBJ2-7; no firm D call. Per the germline V gene, CDR1 is SNHLY and CDR2 is FYNNEI. The V end lost 6 bases, the J end lost 2 bases, and 5 bases lay between the germline ends. CDR3 length equals 11 residues. The CDR3 loop is CASRNTYEQYF. In DNA form, the CDR3 reads TGTGCCAGCAGGAACACCTACGAGCAGTACTTC.

CDR3 nucleotides: TGTGCCAGCAGCCGGGACAGGGATCCCCAAAATGAGCAGTTCTTC. Amino acids: CASSRDRDPQNEQFF. The V and J genes are TRBV2 and TRBJ2-1, with 9 bases matching TRBD1. The V gene end was trimmed by 6 bases and the J gene end by 7 bases; junction bases not matched to a gene: 10. CDR3 length: 15 amino acids. CDR1 is SNHLY and CDR2 is FYNNEI in the germline V gene.

This clone showed up just once. J is TRBJ2-7 and V is TRBV6-1; D is perhaps TRBD1 (8 bases). Deletions cut 3 bases from V and 3 bases from J, with 15 bases between. CDR1 is MNHNS, CDR2 SASEGT, per germline. The length of the CDR3 is 15 residues. The CDR3: CASSELTGDYYEQYF. The CDR3 coding sequence is TGTGCCAGCAGTGAGTTGACAGGGGACTACTACGAGCAGTACTTC.

The rearrangement links TRBV5-1 to TRBJ2-3, with TRBD2 matching over 7 bases. Germline CDR1 and CDR2: SGHRS and YFSETQ. The CDR3 spans 15 residues. Trimming at V came to 4 bases and at J to 2 bases, leaving 7 bases not matched to a gene. The CDR3 sequence: CASSPERGLTDTQYF. CDR3 sequence (DNA): TGCGCCAGCAGCCCGGAGCGGGGACTCACAGATACGCAGTATTTT.

The V gene is TRBV7-3, the J gene TRBJ2-1; 8 nucleotides match TRBD2. The V segment lost 5 bases and the J segment 6 bases; nucleotides outside the gene matches: 9. The CDR3 covers 15 residues. The germline gives CDR1 SGHTA, CDR2 FQGTGA. Written as DNA, the CDR3 is TGTGCCAGCAGCCGCACGGGGGGGTTAGGCAATGAGCAGTTCTTC. It encodes CASSRTGGLGNEQFF. Full variable domain (rest looked up from reference TRBV7-3 and TRBJ2-1): GAGVSQTPSNKVTEKGKYVELRCDPISGHTALYWYRQSLGQGPEFLIYFQGTGAADDSGLPNDRFFAVRPEGSVSTLKIQRTERGDSAVYLCASSRTGGLGNEQFFGPGTRLTVL.

The V call is TRBV4-1, the J call TRBJ2-7; D not resolved. From germline, CDR1 is MGHRA and CDR2 YSYEKL. The CDR3 totals 13 residues. Trimming cost V 0 bases and J 3 bases, with 6 bases left between them. In DNA form, the CDR3 reads TGCGCCAGCAGCCAAGAGTGGCGCTACGAGCAGTACTTC. Its protein is CASSQEWRYEQYF.

J is TRBJ1-1 and V is TRBV4-2; D is unclear. This CDR3 is built from 14 residues. Trimming pared 4 bases from V and 1 base from J, leaving 10 bases between. Germline CDR1 and CDR2: LGHNA and YNFKEQ. The CDR3 DNA reads as TGTGCCAGCAGCCGAGACCTTGAGAACACTGAAGCTTTCTTT. This sequence encodes CASSRDLENTEAFF.

This chain joins TRBV7-9 and TRBJ1-1; D remains ambiguous. This CDR3 spans 14 amino acids. Germline CDR1 reads SEHNR; CDR2 reads FQNEAQ (reference sequence). V was trimmed by 6 bases and J by 2 bases, leaving 13 bases between them. DNA for the CDR3: TGTGCCAGCAGTAGGAATAACATCAACACTGAAGCTTTCTTT. Its protein product is CASSRNNINTEAFF.

This clone was seen a handful of times. This sequence joins TRBV2 and TRBJ1-6; D remains unclear. The V gene's germline CDR1 is SNHLY and CDR2 FYNNEI. The CDR3 extends over 17 amino acids. The ends were cut back, 2 bases at V and 0 bases at J, with 11 bases in the middle. The CDR3, as DNA: TGTGCCAGCAGTGAAAGGCCCCCGGGCTCCTATAATTCACCCCTCCACTTT. Translated, it gives CASSERPPGSYNSPLHF.